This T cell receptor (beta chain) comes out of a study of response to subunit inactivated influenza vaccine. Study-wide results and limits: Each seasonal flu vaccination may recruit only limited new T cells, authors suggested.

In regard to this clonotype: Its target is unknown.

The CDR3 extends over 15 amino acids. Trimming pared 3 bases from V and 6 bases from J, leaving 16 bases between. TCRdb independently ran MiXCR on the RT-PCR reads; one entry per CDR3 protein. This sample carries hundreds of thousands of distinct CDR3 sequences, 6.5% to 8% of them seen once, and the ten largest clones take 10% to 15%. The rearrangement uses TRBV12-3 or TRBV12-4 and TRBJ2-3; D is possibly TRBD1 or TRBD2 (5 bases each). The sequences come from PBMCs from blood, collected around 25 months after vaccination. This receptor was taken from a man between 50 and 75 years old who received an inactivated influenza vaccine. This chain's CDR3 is CASSLLGDLADTQYF. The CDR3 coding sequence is TGTGCCAGCAGTTTGTTGGGGGATTTGGCGGATACGCAGTATTTT.